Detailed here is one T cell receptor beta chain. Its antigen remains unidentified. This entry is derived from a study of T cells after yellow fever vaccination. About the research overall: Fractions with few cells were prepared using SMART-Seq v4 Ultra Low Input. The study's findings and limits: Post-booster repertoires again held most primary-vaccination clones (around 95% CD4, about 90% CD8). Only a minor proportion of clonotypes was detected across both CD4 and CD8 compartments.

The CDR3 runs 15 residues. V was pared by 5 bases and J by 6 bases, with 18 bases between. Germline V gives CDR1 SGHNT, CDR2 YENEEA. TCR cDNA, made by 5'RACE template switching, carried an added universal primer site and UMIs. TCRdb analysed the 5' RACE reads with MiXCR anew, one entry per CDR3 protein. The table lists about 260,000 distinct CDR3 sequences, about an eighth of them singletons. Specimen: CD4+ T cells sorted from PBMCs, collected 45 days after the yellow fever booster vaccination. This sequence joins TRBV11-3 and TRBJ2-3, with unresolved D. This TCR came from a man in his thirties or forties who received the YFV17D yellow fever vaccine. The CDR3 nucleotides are TGTGCCAGCAGCAAAAGGTCACTCCCTGAGGATACGCAGTATTTT. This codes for CASSKRSLPEDTQYF.